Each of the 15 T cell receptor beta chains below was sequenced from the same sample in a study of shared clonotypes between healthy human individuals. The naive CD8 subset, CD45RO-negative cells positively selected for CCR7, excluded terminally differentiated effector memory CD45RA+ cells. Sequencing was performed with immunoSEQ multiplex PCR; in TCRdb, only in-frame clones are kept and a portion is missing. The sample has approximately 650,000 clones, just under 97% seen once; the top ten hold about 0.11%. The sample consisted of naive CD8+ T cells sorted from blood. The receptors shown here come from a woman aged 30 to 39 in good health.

CDR3 sequence: CASLAGRDLGRYEQFF. CDR3 in DNA: TGTGCCAGCCTGGCGGGACGGGACTTAGGGCGCTATGAGCAGTTCTTC. The V and J genes are TRBV2 and TRBJ2-1; a weak D match, TRBD2 (6 bases). This CDR3 is 16 amino acids long. Germline V gene data show CDR1 as SNHLY and CDR2 as FYNNEI. V was clipped by 8 bases and J by 8 bases, with 25 bases between them.

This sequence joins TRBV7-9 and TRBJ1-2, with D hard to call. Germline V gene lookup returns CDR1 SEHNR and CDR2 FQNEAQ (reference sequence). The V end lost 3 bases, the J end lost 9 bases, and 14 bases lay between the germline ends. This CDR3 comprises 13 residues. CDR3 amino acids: CASSFSLGRSYTF. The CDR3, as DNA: TGTGCCAGCAGCTTTTCTCTTGGCAGAAGCTACACCTTC.

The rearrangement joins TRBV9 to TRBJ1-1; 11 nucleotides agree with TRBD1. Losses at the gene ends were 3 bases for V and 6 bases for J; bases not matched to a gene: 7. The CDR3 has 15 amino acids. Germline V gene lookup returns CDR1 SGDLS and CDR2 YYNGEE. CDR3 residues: CASSGRGQGAPEAFF. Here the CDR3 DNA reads TGTGCCAGCAGCGGCCGAGGACAGGGGGCGCCTGAAGCTTTCTTT.

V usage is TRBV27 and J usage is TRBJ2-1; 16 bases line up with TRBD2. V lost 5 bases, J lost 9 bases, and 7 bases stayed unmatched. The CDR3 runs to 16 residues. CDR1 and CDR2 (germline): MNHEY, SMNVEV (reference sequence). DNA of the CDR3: TGTGCCAGCAGTCCGGGGACTAGCGGGAGGGCCACTGAGCAGTTCTTC. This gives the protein CASSPGTSGRATEQFF.

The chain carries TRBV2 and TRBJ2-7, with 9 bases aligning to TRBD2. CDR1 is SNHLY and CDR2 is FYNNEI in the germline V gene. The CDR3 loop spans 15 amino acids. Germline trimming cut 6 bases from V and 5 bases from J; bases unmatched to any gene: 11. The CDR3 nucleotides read TGTGCCAGCAGCCATATAGCGGGAGAAGGGGACGAGCAGTACTTC. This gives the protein CASSHIAGEGDEQYF.

The chain's CDR3 is CASSYRSLNTGELFF. The CDR3 DNA reads TGTGCCAGCAGTTACAGGTCGCTGAACACCGGGGAGCTGTTTTTT. The chain is built from TRBV6-5 and TRBJ2-2; D unresolved. The V end lost 2 bases, the J end lost 1 base, and 8 bases lay between the germline ends. The CDR3 totals 15 residues. CDR1 MNHEY and CDR2 SVGAGI come from the germline V gene.

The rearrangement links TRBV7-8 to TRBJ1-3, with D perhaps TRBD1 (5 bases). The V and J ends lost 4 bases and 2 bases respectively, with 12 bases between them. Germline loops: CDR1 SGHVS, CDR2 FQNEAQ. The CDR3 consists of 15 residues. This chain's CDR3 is CASSSYRPPGNTIYF. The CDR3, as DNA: TGTGCCAGCAGCTCCTACAGGCCCCCTGGAAACACCATATATTTT.

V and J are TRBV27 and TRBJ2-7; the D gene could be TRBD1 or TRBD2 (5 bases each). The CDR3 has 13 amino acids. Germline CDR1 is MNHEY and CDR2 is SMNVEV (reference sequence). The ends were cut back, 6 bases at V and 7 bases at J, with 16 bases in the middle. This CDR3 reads CASSVGDLREQYF. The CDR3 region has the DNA TGTGCCAGCAGCGTGGGGGACCTTAGGGAGCAGTACTTC.

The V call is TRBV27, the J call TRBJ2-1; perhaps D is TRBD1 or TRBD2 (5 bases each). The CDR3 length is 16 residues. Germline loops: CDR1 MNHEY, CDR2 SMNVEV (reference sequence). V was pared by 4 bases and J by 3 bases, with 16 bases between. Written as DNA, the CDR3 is TGTGCCAGCAGTTCATCCGGGACCTATGGCTACAATGAGCAGTTCTTC. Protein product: CASSSSGTYGYNEQFF.

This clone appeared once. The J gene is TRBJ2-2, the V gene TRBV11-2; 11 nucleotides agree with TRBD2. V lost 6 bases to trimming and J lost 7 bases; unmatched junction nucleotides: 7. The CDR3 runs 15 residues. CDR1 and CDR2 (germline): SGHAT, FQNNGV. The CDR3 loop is CASRRSGRAVGELFF. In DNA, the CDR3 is TGTGCCAGCAGACGTAGCGGGAGGGCCGTCGGGGAGCTGTTTTTT.

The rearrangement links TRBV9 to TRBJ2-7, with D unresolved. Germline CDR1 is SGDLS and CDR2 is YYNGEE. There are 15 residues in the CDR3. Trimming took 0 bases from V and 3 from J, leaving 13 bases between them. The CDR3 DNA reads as TGTGCCAGCAGCGTAGATCTCGGTAGCAGCTACGAGCAGTACTTC. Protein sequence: CASSVDLGSSYEQYF.

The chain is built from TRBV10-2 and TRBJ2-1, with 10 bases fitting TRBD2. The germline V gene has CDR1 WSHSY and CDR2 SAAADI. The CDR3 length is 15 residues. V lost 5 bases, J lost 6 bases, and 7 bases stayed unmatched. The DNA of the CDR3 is TGCGCCAGCAGTCTGGCAAGCGGGAGGGTCAATGAGCAGTTCTTC. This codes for CASSLASGRVNEQFF.

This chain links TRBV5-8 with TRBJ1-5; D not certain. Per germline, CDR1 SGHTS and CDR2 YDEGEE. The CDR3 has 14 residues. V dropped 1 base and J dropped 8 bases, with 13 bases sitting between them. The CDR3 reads CASSLLSVLEPQHF. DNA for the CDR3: TGTGCCAGCAGCTTGTTATCTGTGCTGGAGCCCCAGCATTTT.

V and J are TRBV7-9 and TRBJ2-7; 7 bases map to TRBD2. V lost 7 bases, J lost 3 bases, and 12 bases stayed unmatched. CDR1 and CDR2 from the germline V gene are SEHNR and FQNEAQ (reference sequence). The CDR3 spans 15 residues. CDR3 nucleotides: TGTGCCAGCACCTCGGGGGAGGGACCCCTCTACGAGCAGTACTTC. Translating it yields CASTSGEGPLYEQYF.

This chain's CDR3 is CASSSTGTGIVETQYF. CDR3 nucleotide sequence: TGTGCCAGCAGTTCGACCGGGACGGGGATTGTGGAGACCCAGTACTTC. V usage is TRBV27 and J usage is TRBJ2-5; D is perhaps TRBD1 or TRBD2 (5 bases each). From germline, CDR1 is MNHEY and CDR2 SMNVEV (reference sequence). CDR3 length: 16 residues. The germline V and J ends were trimmed by 4 bases and 5 bases, with 20 bases remaining between them.